The clone carrying this T cell receptor (beta chain) occurred a few times. Its matching antigen is unknown. From the reads, TCRdb called clonotypes with MiXCR, one entry per CDR3 protein. Of about a million distinct CDR3 sequences detected, roughly 30% appear once; the ten largest clones hold around an eighth. This record belongs to a study of T cell repertoires in cytomegalovirus infection. Study as a whole: Well-studied HLA-B-restricted CMV epitopes were used in the study alongside recently identified HLA-C-restricted ones. Through public TCR beta signatures, both CMV infection and matching HLA type were indicated. General study results and limits: Summed public TCR beta family frequency identified CMV carriers bearing the relevant HLA. What dominated the ex vivo response were HLA-C-restricted CMV-specific TCR beta clonotypes.

The CDR3 totals 18 residues. The V gene lost 6 bases and the J gene lost 5 bases, with 25 bases spanning the gap. This clonotype was sampled from a human donor in good health (CMV status not recorded). Some clones in this sample may be carry-over from other donors' samples. The sample here was cultured CD8+ T cells from PBMCs, taken from culture after CMV antigen stimulation. V usage is TRBV12-3 or TRBV12-4 and J usage is TRBJ2-2; D is possibly TRBD2 (7 bases). The CDR3 loop is CASSWWGGLGIWTGELFF. Here the CDR3 DNA reads TGTGCCAGCAGCTGGTGGGGGGGCTTAGGAATTTGGACCGGGGAGCTGTTTTTT.